This T cell receptor (beta chain) was profiled in a study of Graves' ophthalmopathy and Graves' hyperthyroidism. The study's findings and limits: Discriminating ophthalmopathy from stable hyperthyroidism, a 13-signature model attained a sensitivity of 85% to 90% and a specificity of around 81%.

The CDR3 length is 14 residues. There are many counts of this clonotype. Its antigen remains unidentified. It may be a read error: a sequence one base away is much more abundant. Pregnant or lactating patients and those with other autoimmune diseases or uncontrolled infections were excluded. From RNA, the CDR3 regions of TCR beta chains were amplified and sequenced. First-round RT-PCR used HTBI primers; second-round multiplex PCR followed. TCRdb analysed the multiplex PCR reads with MiXCR anew, one entry per CDR3 protein. This table has 450,000 or so distinct CDR3 sequences, about an eighth appearing once.

The chain joins TRBV12-3 or TRBV12-4 to TRBJ1-6; D is unclear. Sequences were obtained from blood. The source is a woman in her twenties or thirties with Graves' ophthalmopathy. The CDR3 DNA sequence: TGTGCCAGCAGTTTATCGTCCTATAATTCACACCTCCACTTT. Translating gives CASSLSSYNSHLHF.